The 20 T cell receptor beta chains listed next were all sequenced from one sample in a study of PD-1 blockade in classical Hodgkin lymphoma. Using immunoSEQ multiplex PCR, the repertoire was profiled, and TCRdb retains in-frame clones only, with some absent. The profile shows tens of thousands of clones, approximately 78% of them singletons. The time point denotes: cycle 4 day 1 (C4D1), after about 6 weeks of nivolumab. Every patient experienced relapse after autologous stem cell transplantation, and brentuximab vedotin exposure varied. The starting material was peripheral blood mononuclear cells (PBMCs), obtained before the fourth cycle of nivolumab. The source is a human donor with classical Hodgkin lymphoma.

CDR3 sequence (DNA): TGTGCCATAGCTGAGGGACAGGGCTCGTCCCAGCATTTT. Translation gives CAIAEGQGSSQHF. The J gene is TRBJ1-5, the V gene TRBV19; 9 nucleotides match TRBD1. The germline CDR1 and CDR2 sequences are LNHDA and SQIVND (reference sequence). The CDR3 spans 13 residues. Trimming removed 10 bases from V and 11 bases from J; junction bases left unmatched: 12.

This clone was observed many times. This CDR3 is CASSQGPGHQYEQYF. Written as DNA, the CDR3 is TGCGCCAGCAGTCAGGGACCCGGTCACCAATACGAGCAGTACTTC. This chain links TRBV5-1 with TRBJ2-7; D tentatively reads TRBD1 or TRBD2 (5 bases each). The V end was cut by 5 bases, the J end by 4 bases, with 19 bases between. Germline loops: CDR1 SGHRS, CDR2 YFSETQ. CDR3 length: 15 residues.

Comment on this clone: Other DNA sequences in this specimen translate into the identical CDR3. CDR3 amino acids: CASSMRQGWNQPQHF. CDR3 sequence (DNA): TGTGCCAGTAGTATGAGACAGGGTTGGAATCAGCCCCAGCATTTT. The rearrangement uses TRBV19 and TRBJ1-5; 7 nucleotides line up with TRBD1. The CDR3 runs 15 residues. Germline CDR1 LNHDA, CDR2 SQIVND (reference sequence). The ends lost 3 bases at V and 4 bases at J; junction bases unmatched: 6.

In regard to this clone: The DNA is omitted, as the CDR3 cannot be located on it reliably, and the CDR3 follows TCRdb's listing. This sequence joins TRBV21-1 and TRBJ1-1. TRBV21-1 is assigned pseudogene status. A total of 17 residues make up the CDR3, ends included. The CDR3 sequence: CASSKSSRGLYRCEAFF.

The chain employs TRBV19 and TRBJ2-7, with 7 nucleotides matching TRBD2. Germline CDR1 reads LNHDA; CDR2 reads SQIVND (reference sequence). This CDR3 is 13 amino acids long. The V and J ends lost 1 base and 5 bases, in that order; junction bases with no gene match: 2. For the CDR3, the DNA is TGTGCCAGTAGTATAGCGGGGGGTCACGAGCAGTACTTC. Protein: CASSIAGGHEQYF.

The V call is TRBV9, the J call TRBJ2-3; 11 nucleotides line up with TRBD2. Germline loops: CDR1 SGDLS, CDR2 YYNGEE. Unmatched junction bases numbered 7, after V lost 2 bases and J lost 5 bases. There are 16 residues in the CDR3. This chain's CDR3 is CASSVGSGGARDTQYF. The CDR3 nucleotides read TGTGCCAGCAGCGTCGGTAGCGGGGGGGCCCGAGATACGCAGTATTTT.

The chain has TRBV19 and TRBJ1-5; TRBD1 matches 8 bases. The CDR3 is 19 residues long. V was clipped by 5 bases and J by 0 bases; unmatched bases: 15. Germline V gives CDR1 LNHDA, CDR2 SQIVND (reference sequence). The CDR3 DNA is TGTGCCAGTAGTGTACTGACAGGGGTGAGGAGGGGTAGCAATCAGCCCCAGCATTTT. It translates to CASSVLTGVRRGSNQPQHF.

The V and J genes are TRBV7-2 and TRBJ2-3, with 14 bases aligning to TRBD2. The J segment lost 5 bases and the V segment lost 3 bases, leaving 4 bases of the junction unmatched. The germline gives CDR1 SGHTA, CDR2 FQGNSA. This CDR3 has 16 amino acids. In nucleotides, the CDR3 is TGTGCCAGCAGCTTCCAGGGACTAGCGGGGGAAGATACGCAGTATTTT. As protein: CASSFQGLAGEDTQYF.

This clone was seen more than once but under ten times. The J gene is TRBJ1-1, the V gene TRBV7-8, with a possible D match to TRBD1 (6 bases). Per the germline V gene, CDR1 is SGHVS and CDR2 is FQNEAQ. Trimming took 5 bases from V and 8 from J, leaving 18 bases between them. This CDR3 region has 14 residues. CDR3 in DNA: TGTGCCAGCAGCCCATCCGTGGGGGCAGGGGAAGCTTTCTTT. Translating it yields CASSPSVGAGEAFF.

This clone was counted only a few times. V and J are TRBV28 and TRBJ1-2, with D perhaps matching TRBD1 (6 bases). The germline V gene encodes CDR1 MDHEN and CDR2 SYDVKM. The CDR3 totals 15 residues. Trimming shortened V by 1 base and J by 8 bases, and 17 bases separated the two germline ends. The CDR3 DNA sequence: TGTGCCAGCAGTTTATCGGGCAGGGGCCGGGAAGGCTACACCTTC. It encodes CASSLSGRGREGYTF.

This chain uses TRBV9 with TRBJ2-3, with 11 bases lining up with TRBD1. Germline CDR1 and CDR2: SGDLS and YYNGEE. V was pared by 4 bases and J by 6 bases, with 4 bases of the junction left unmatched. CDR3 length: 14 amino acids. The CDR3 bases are TGTGCCAGCAGCCCCGGACAGGGGGCGGATACGCAGTATTTT. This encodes CASSPGQGADTQYF.

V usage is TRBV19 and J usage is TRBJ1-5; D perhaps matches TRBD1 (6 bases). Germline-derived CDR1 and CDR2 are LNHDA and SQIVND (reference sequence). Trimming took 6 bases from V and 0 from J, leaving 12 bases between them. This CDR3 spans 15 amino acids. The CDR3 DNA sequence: TGTGCCAGTAGCCGACAGGTTTTTAGCAATCAGCCCCAGCATTTT. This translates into CASSRQVFSNQPQHF.

The CDR3 DNA sequence: TGTGCCAGTAGTAGACACTGGGACAGGGGGTACACCGGGGAGCTGTTTTTT. It codes for CASSRHWDRGYTGELFF. The rearrangement uses TRBV19 and TRBJ2-2, with 11 bases that match TRBD1. V lost 4 bases to trimming and J lost 3 bases; unmatched junction nucleotides: 7. The CDR3 spans 17 residues. The germline V gene has CDR1 LNHDA and CDR2 SQIVND (reference sequence).

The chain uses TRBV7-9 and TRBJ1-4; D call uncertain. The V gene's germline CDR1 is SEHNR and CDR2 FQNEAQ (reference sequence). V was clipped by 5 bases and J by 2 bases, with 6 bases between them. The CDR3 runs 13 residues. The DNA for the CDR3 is TGTGCCAGCAGCCCAGATACTAATGAAAAACTGTTTTTT. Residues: CASSPDTNEKLFF.

The chain's CDR3 is CASSFDPHYEAFF. CDR3 nucleotides: TGCGCCAGCAGCTTTGACCCTCATTATGAAGCTTTCTTT. The rearrangement links TRBV5-1 to TRBJ1-1; D gene unclear. V lost 2 bases and J lost 7, with 12 bases in between. Germline V CDR1 and CDR2: SGHRS, YFSETQ. CDR3 size: 13 residues.

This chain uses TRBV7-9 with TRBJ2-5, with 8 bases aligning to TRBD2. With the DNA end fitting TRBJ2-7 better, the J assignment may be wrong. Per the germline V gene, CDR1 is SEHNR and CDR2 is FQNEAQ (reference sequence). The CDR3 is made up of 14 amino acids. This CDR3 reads CASSSAGAPYEQYF. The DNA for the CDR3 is TGTGCCAGCAGCTCAGCGGGGGCTCCCTACGAGCAGTACTTC.

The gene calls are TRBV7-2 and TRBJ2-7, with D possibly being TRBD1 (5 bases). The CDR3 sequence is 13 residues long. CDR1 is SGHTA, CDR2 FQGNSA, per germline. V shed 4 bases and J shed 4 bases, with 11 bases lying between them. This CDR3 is CASSSTTDYEQYF. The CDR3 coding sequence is TGTGCCAGCAGCTCCACGACAGATTACGAGCAGTACTTC.

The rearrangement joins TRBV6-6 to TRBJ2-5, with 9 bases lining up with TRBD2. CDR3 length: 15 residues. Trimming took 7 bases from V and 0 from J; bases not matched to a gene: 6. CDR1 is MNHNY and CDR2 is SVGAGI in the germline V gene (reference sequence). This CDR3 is CASKRLAVNQETQYF. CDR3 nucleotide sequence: TGTGCCAGCAAGAGACTAGCGGTGAACCAAGAGACCCAGTACTTC.

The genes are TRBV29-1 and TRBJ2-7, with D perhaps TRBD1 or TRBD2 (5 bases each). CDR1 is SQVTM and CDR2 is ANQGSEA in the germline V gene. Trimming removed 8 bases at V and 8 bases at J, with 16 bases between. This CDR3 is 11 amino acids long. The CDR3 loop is CSLSAPGQQYF. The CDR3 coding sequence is TGCAGCCTGAGCGCGCCGGGACAGCAGTACTTC.

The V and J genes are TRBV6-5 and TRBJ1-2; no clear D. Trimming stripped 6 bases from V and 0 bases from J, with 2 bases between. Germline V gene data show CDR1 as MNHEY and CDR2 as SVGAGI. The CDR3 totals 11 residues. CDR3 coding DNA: TGTGCCAGCAGCTCTAACTATGGCTACACCTTC. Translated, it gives CASSSNYGYTF.